The present TCR beta chain was sequenced within a study of T cell responses to AZD1222 COVID-19 vaccine. Germline V gene lookup returns CDR1 SGDLS and CDR2 YYNGEE. Between the trimmed V and J ends, which lost 1 base and 0 bases, there was a span of 16 bases. The CDR3 is 17 amino acids. TCRdb's table, derived via immunoSEQ multiplex PCR, lists solely in-frame clones and lacks some. The sample data list about 140,000 clones. Material for sequencing was peripheral blood. The chain joins TRBV9 to TRBJ1-1; no reliable D call. This sequence originates from an adult in good health. The CDR3 DNA reads as TGTGCCAGCAGCGTATGGCCCACCGGGGATTTGAACACTGAAGCTTTCTTT. It codes for CASSVWPTGDLNTEAFF.